The 28 T cell receptor beta chains below were found in one sample sequenced in a study of radiotherapy plus CTLA-4 blockade in lung cancer. The assay was immunoSEQ multiplex PCR, and TCRdb's table has in-frame clones only and misses some. The sample records tens of thousands of clones, roughly four fifths being singletons. The material sequenced was peripheral blood, taken from a patient treated with radiotherapy plus ipilimumab. The receptors were sampled from a human donor with non-small cell lung cancer that progressed on radiotherapy plus ipilimumab.

This chain connects TRBV7-2 to TRBJ2-3; the match to TRBD2 covers 9 bases. V lost 5 bases and J lost 0; bases outside the gene matches: 9. The CDR3 contains 17 residues. Germline CDR1 SGHTA, CDR2 FQGNSA. The CDR3 DNA reads as TGTGCCAGCAGCCCCCGGGGGGCGGGAGGGAGCACAGATACGCAGTATTTT. It yields the protein CASSPRGAGGSTDTQYF.

The J gene is TRBJ2-1, the V gene TRBV18; a possible D gene is TRBD2 (5 bases). The germline gives CDR1 KGHSH, CDR2 LQKENI. With 5 bases removed from V and 15 bases from J, the gap between germline ends came to 14 bases. This CDR3 is 11 amino acids long. CDR3 nucleotides: TGTGCCAGCTCATCTGGGATAGAGGGGTTCTTC. Translating gives CASSSGIEGFF.

The chain couples TRBV5-1 to TRBJ2-5; TRBD1 matches 8 bases. CDR3 length equals 14 residues. V trimming: 2 bases; J trimming: 5 bases; junction bases outside the gene matches: 5. Germline lookup yields CDR1 SGHRS and CDR2 YFSETQ. CDR3: CASSFSGGFETQYF. The DNA of the CDR3 is TGCGCCAGCAGCTTTTCAGGGGGCTTTGAGACCCAGTACTTC.

The chain couples TRBV5-1 to TRBJ2-1; 15 positions agree with TRBD2. The length of the CDR3 is 15 residues. After removal of 4 bases from V and 6 bases from J, the junction contained 2 bases not matched to a gene. Germline V CDR1 and CDR2: SGHRS, YFSETQ. The CDR3 region is CASSAGLAGGNEQFF. CDR3 DNA: TGCGCCAGCAGCGCGGGACTAGCGGGAGGCAATGAGCAGTTCTTC.

The rearrangement links TRBV5-5 to TRBJ2-2; a weak D match, TRBD1 (6 bases). The CDR3 contains 14 residues. The germline CDR1 and CDR2 sequences are SGHKS and YYEKEE (reference sequence). V was trimmed by 4 bases and J by 9 bases, leaving 16 bases between them. The CDR3 region has the DNA TGTGCCAGCAGCGCAGGGGACCCATCGCGGGAGCTGTTTTTT. It encodes CASSAGDPSRELFF.

The chain uses TRBV18 and TRBJ1-5; D is unclear. The germline CDR1 and CDR2 sequences are KGHSH and LQKENI. The CDR3 covers 14 residues. The V and J ends lost 3 bases and 8 bases respectively, with 14 bases between them. CDR3 loop: CASSPDTPLEPQHF. The CDR3 DNA reads TGTGCCAGCTCACCTGACACCCCGTTGGAGCCCCAGCATTTT.

This chain connects TRBV5-6 to TRBJ2-7; the match to TRBD1 covers 7 bases. Germline V gene data show CDR1 as SGHDT and CDR2 as YYEEEE. The CDR3 is 15 amino acids. V shed 4 bases, J shed 0 bases, and the junction held 7 bases outside the gene matches. In nucleotides, the CDR3 is TGTGCCAGCAGCCCGGGACAGACGAGCTCCTACGAGCAGTACTTC. Amino acids: CASSPGQTSSYEQYF. The variable domain in full, with the rest retrieved from reference TRBV5-6 and TRBJ2-7, is DAGVTQSPTHLIKTRGQQVTLRCSPKSGHDTVSWYQQALGQGPQFIFQYYEEEERQRGNFPDRFSGHQFPNYSSELNVNALLLGDSALYLCASSPGQTSSYEQYFGPGTRLTVT.

This chain uses TRBV27 with TRBJ2-1; 16 nucleotides line up with TRBD2. In germline, CDR1 is MNHEY, CDR2 SMNVEV (reference sequence). The V segment lost 10 bases and the J segment 2 bases; nucleotides outside the gene matches: 8. This CDR3 spans 17 amino acids. The CDR3 loop is CATPGTSGRAAYNEQFF. CDR3 in DNA: TGTGCCACCCCCGGGACTAGCGGGAGGGCCGCCTACAATGAGCAGTTCTTC.

V gene TRBV27 combines with J gene TRBJ1-5, with TRBD1 as a possible D gene (6 bases). This CDR3 is 16 amino acids long. Trimming took 6 bases from V and 2 from J, leaving 17 bases between them. Germline CDR1 is MNHEY and CDR2 is SMNVEV (reference sequence). The CDR3 region is CASSPSGGPGNQPQHF. The DNA of the CDR3 is TGTGCCAGCAGCCCCTCGGGGGGGCCGGGCAATCAGCCCCAGCATTTT.

The chain uses TRBV30 and TRBJ2-5; 10 nucleotides agree with TRBD2. The CDR3 runs to 15 residues. Germline V gene lookup returns CDR1 GTSNPN and CDR2 SVGIG (reference sequence). Losses at the gene ends were 4 bases for V and 3 bases for J; bases not matched to a gene: 8. The CDR3 DNA follows: TGTGCCTGGAACCCTGGACTAGCGGCTAAAGAGACCCAGTACTTC. Translation: CAWNPGLAAKETQYF.

This chain joins TRBV5-4 and TRBJ1-4; D is possibly TRBD1 (5 bases). Trimming left V 4 bases short and J 4 bases short, with 14 bases between. CDR1 and CDR2 (germline): SGHNT, YYREEE (reference sequence). The CDR3 has 15 amino acids. CDR3 region: CASSPQGGDNEKLFF. Here the CDR3 DNA reads TGTGCCAGCAGCCCTCAGGGAGGGGATAATGAAAAACTGTTTTTT.

The gene calls are TRBV6-4 and TRBJ1-6; 10 bases agree with TRBD1. The germline CDR1 and CDR2 sequences are MRHNA and SNTAGT. The length of the CDR3 is 21 residues. After removal of 0 bases from V and 10 bases from J, the junction contained 21 bases not matched to a gene. CDR3 bases: TGTGCCAGCAGTGACTCGAGGGTTTATACTCCGGGACAGGGGCATTGCTCACCCCTCCACTTT. It codes for CASSDSRVYTPGQGHCSPLHF.

This chain uses TRBV9 with TRBJ2-1, with TRBD1 identical over 9 bases. V dropped 3 bases and J dropped 7; count of bases not matched to a gene: 11. This CDR3 contains 16 residues. Germline CDR1 SGDLS, CDR2 YYNGEE. The CDR3 sequence: CASSGRTGESRNEQFF. For the CDR3, the DNA is TGTGCCAGCAGCGGGCGGACAGGGGAAAGTAGAAATGAGCAGTTCTTC.

This clone was observed a handful of times. The gene calls are TRBV19 and TRBJ1-2; D unresolved. Germline CDR1 reads LNHDA; CDR2 reads SQIVND (reference sequence). V dropped 7 bases and J dropped 1 base, with 13 bases sitting between them. The CDR3 has 14 amino acids. The CDR3 reads CASTNGQHNYGYTF. The CDR3 region has the DNA TGTGCCAGTACCAACGGGCAGCATAACTATGGCTACACCTTC.

This sequence joins TRBV7-9 and TRBJ2-3, with 11 bases identical to TRBD1. J lost 6 bases, V lost 6 bases, and 5 bases had no gene match. The CDR3 length is 14 residues. Germline V lookup: CDR1 SEHNR, CDR2 FQNEAQ (reference sequence). The CDR3 DNA is TGTGCCAGCAGTCCGGGACAGGGGGGGGATACGCAGTATTTT. Translated, it gives CASSPGQGGDTQYF.

The chain is built from TRBV6-6 and TRBJ1-2; 9 bases match TRBD1. J lost 3 bases, V lost 5 bases, and 7 bases had no gene match. Germline V gene data show CDR1 as MNHNY and CDR2 as SVGAGI (reference sequence). This CDR3 comprises 15 residues. As DNA, the CDR3 is TGTGCCAGCAGTAAAAACCGGGACAGGGACTATGGCTACACCTTC. Translation gives CASSKNRDRDYGYTF.

The genes are TRBV4-3 and TRBJ1-5; D unresolved. This CDR3 spans 14 amino acids. The V gene lost 0 bases and the J gene lost 4 bases, with 7 bases spanning the gap. Germline-derived CDR1 and CDR2 are LGHNA and YSLEER. The CDR3 DNA reads TGCGCCAGCAGCCAAGAAGAGAGTAATCAGCCCCAGCATTTT. Amino acid sequence: CASSQEESNQPQHF.

V and J are TRBV5-1 and TRBJ2-7, with D possibly matching TRBD1 (6 bases). The length of the CDR3 is 17 residues. Germline CDR1 reads SGHRS; CDR2 reads YFSETQ. V was cut by 3 bases and J by 5 bases, with 24 bases left in between. The CDR3 region has the DNA TGCGCCAGCAGCTACGCACAGGGTGGGTTAGGGCTAGACGAGCAGTACTTC. The encoded protein is CASSYAQGGLGLDEQYF. Together with reference TRBV5-1 and TRBJ2-7, the CDR3 gives the full variable domain: KAGVTQTPRYLIKTRGQQVTLSCSPISGHRSVSWYQQTPGQGLQFLFEYFSETQRNKGNFPGRFSGRQFSNSRSEMNVSTLELGDSALYLCASSYAQGGLGLDEQYFGPGTRLTVT.

The chain couples TRBV21-1 to TRBJ1-4; the table's D call, TRBD1, has no DNA check behind it. TRBV21-1 is classified as a pseudogene. There are 14 residues in the CDR3. CDR3 sequence: CASSTPGQNEKLFF. The CDR3 DNA reads TGTGCCAGCAGCACACCGGGACAGAATGAAAAACTGTTTTTT.

The gene calls are TRBV5-6 and TRBJ2-7, with 15 bases matching TRBD2. Germline CDR1 SGHDT, CDR2 YYEEEE. V lost 4 bases to trimming and J lost 2 bases; unmatched junction nucleotides: 4. This CDR3 has 16 amino acids. DNA for the CDR3: TGTGCCAGCAGCGTAAGGACTAGCGGGAGGGCCTACGAGCAGTACTTC. Encoded protein: CASSVRTSGRAYEQYF.

J is TRBJ2-7 and V is TRBV6-5, with D unclear. This CDR3 has 15 amino acids. Germline values: CDR1 MNHEY, CDR2 SVGAGI. V was trimmed by 5 bases and J by 2 bases, leaving 16 bases between them. This chain's CDR3 is CASSPTVGITYEQYF. The CDR3 DNA follows: TGTGCCAGCAGTCCCACGGTGGGGATAACCTACGAGCAGTACTTC.

This sequence joins TRBV2 and TRBJ1-1; 10 bases match TRBD1. Germline CDR1 reads SNHLY; CDR2 reads FYNNEI. With V trimmed by 4 bases and J by 9 bases, 8 bases remained unmatched. The CDR3 spans 14 residues. As DNA, the CDR3 is TGTGCCAGCAGTGTAAGGACAGGGGGGGTCCAAGCTTTCTTT. The encoded protein is CASSVRTGGVQAFF.

Details on this clone: Other DNA variants within this sample encode the same CDR3. This chain uses TRBV28 with TRBJ1-2, with 7 bases identical to TRBD1. The V gene end was trimmed by 6 bases and the J gene end by 6 bases; junction bases not matched to a gene: 10. This CDR3 is built from 14 residues. CDR1 is MDHEN and CDR2 is SYDVKM in the germline V gene. The CDR3 loop reads CASSLTGVDHGYTF. In DNA, the CDR3 is TGTGCCAGCAGCCTCACAGGGGTAGATCATGGCTACACCTTC.

The V gene is TRBV4-2, the J gene TRBJ1-4; D unclear. Per the germline V gene, CDR1 is LGHNA and CDR2 is YNFKEQ. The CDR3 runs 14 residues. V was shortened by 2 bases and J by 0 bases, with 4 bases between the two germline ends. CDR3 loop: CASSQSSTNEKLFF. DNA for the CDR3: TGTGCCAGCAGCCAAAGTTCAACTAATGAAAAACTGTTTTTT.

The CDR3 coding sequence is TGTGCCAGCAGCGTAGCCCCAGATAACACTGAAGCTTTCTTT. It is translated as CASSVAPDNTEAFF. The chain couples TRBV9 to TRBJ1-1; D is unresolved. Trimming pared 0 bases from V and 2 bases from J, leaving 8 bases between. This CDR3 is 14 amino acids long. Germline-derived CDR1 and CDR2 are SGDLS and YYNGEE.

The J gene is TRBJ1-4, the V gene TRBV18, with D hard to call. This CDR3 is built from 11 residues. Between the trimmed V and J ends, which lost 3 bases and 6 bases, there was a span of 2 bases. Per germline, CDR1 KGHSH and CDR2 LQKENI. CDR3 amino acids: CASSPDEKLFF. The CDR3 DNA reads TGTGCCAGCTCACCGGATGAAAAACTGTTTTTT.

The chain uses TRBV2 and TRBJ1-4; D remains ambiguous. CDR1 SNHLY and CDR2 FYNNEI come from the germline V gene. Trimming left V 4 bases short and J 5 bases short, with 8 bases between. CDR3 length equals 13 residues. CDR3 nucleotide sequence: TGTGCCAGCAGTGGTAGACTCAATGAAAAACTGTTTTTT. This encodes CASSGRLNEKLFF.

This rearrangement joins TRBV6-1 to TRBJ2-1; the match to TRBD2 covers 8 bases. Germline CDR1 MNHNS, CDR2 SASEGT. The V gene end was trimmed by 6 bases and the J gene end by 0 bases; junction bases not matched to a gene: 4. The CDR3 is 15 residues long. CDR3 sequence (DNA): TGTGCCAGCAGAATTAGCGGGAACTCCTACAATGAGCAGTTCTTC. Residues: CASRISGNSYNEQFF.